This T cell receptor (beta chain) comes out of a study of response to subunit inactivated influenza vaccine. A single record per CDR3 protein comes from TCRdb applying MiXCR to the RT-PCR reads. There are 500,000 to 550,000 distinct CDR3 sequences in the sample; 7.6% occur only once, and 10% to 15% lies in the top ten. Germline V lookup: CDR1 DFQATT, CDR2 SNEGSKA (reference sequence). This CDR3 has 16 amino acids. The ends lost 2 bases at V and 1 base at J; junction bases unmatched: 4. This clonotype was counted many times. The chain combines TRBV20-1 with TRBJ2-2; 10 nucleotides match TRBD2. This TCR came from a man between 50 and 75 years old who received an inactivated influenza vaccine. The sequencing here drew on PBMCs from blood, taken less than 30 months after vaccination. The CDR3 here is CSARSGLAMNTGELFF. The CDR3 region has the DNA TGCAGTGCTAGATCGGGACTAGCGATGAACACCGGGGAGCTGTTTTTT.